What follows is one T cell receptor (beta chain) and its context. As yet, its antigen is unknown. Clones were sequenced by immunoSEQ multiplex PCR, and TCRdb holds only the in-frame ones, with some missing. The sample records approximately 50,000 clones, more than 65% being singletons. Germline values: CDR1 SGHTA, CDR2 FQGNSA. This CDR3 has 15 residues. Trimming cost V 3 bases and J 3 bases; bases outside gene matches: 6. This specimen comes from a study of T cell clones after liver transplantation. Study in general: A pre-transplant mixed lymphocyte reaction with TCRbeta sequencing defined graft-donor-reactive clones followed in post-transplant blood. HCV positivity affected three of eight recipients; the rest lacked autoimmune or viral indications. The study, taken as a whole, reports: Circulating graft-donor-reactive CD4 TCRbeta sequences fell significantly post-transplant in most of the 8 subjects. The donor-reactive repertoire was only partly measurable in a couple of subjects, lacking donor cells.

This sample comprised CD4+ T cells from blood, obtained around 54 months after liver transplant. The receptor was derived from a human patient who received a liver transplant. The graft donor may have given rise to some T cells. The genes are TRBV7-2 and TRBJ2-7, with 9 bases aligning to TRBD2. The CDR3 DNA reads TGTGCCAGCAGCTTGTCTAGCGGGGAGGACTACGAGCAGTACTTC. This gives the protein CASSLSSGEDYEQYF.